One sample yielded the 2 T cell receptor beta chains listed below, sequenced in a study of OX40 agonist ivuxolimab in advanced cancers. Library preparation employed the immunoSEQ multiplex PCR assay. Entries here come from immuneACCESS through TCRdb and include only in-frame sequences with V and J called. Some clones fail to appear in such tables; in the studies checked, an unresolved V gene covers under half of the shortfall, and the cause of the remainder is unknown. In all, the sample holds about 62,000 clones, and 60% to 85% of those were seen once. Clones ranked in the top ten supply roughly 11% of the sample. Sequencing was performed on CD4+ or CD8+ T cells sorted from blood, taken in a trial of the OX40 agonist ivuxolimab. All receptors derive from an adult with an advanced solid tumor such as melanoma, head and neck, liver or kidney cancer.

The rearrangement links TRBV27 to TRBJ1-1; a possible D gene is TRBD1 (6 bases). The germline V gene has CDR1 MNHEY and CDR2 SMNVEV (reference sequence). The CDR3 totals 16 residues. Trimming pared 4 bases from V and 1 base from J, leaving 16 bases between. In DNA form, the CDR3 reads TGTGCCAGCAGTTCCCCCCGGGGGCAAGGGAACACTGAAGCTTTCTTT. It is translated as CASSSPRGQGNTEAFF.

The J gene is TRBJ2-5, the V gene TRBV28, with a possible D match to TRBD1 (6 bases). This CDR3 region has 12 residues. Per germline, CDR1 MDHEN and CDR2 SYDVKM. V gave up 8 bases and J gave up 3 bases, with 10 bases separating them. This CDR3 reads CASLQGKETQYF. The CDR3 nucleotides are TGTGCCAGCCTTCAGGGGAAAGAGACCCAGTACTTC.